This T cell receptor beta chain was recovered during a study of shared clonotypes between healthy human individuals (dated by TCRdb to the early 2020s). About the investigation overall: A few men and two women, aged 18 to 49 years, made up the cohort. For each donor, CD4 naive and CD4 memory were each given three plates, CD8 naive was given two plates, and CD8 memory was given one plate. To estimate repertoire size and how much clonotype sharing occurs between individuals, the study deeply sequenced the blood TCR repertoires of roughly 5 healthy adults. To increase sequencing depth and limit assay-specific biases, different laboratories used diverse techniques to prepare libraries and sequence TCR repertoires. Each donor's leukapheresis produced roughly between roughly 0.85 and 9.5 billion PBMCs. What the study reported, not specific to this receptor: Because the study included a small number of donors, the genetic and exposure-history diversity represented was limited. Across a handful of donors, approximately 4.9% of naive CD4, approximately 3.6% of naive CD8, about 2% of memory CD4, and under 0.45% of memory CD8 clonotypes were shared. Sampling was restricted to blood, and TCR repertoires in tissue are likely to differ from TCR repertoires in blood. Even with the large sequencing depth, rarefaction of the sorted-subset datasets indicated that sequencing was incomplete. Higher generation probabilities were observed for clonotypes shared by all four sorted-subset donors than for non-shared clonotypes. Based on pairwise subsampling, the degree of clonotype sharing among donors was expected to be affected by sequencing depth. Naive subsets generally had larger estimated clonotype richness than memory subsets.

Healthy HIV-negative adults with no recently reported acute infections or vaccinations were included as donors. Every donor was a Caucasian adult residing in Nashville, Tennessee, USA. The CD8 memory samples were a combination of magnetically selected CD45RO+ cells and CCR7-negative CD45RA+ effector memory (TemRA) cells. After blood collection by leukapheresis, PBMCs were isolated using Ficoll-Histopaque density gradient centrifugation and then cryopreserved in the vapor phase of liquid nitrogen. Analytical flow cytometry was used to check the purity and quantity of every magnetically sorted T cell population. Genomic DNA was isolated from every sorted fraction and measured by UV absorbance on a Nanodrop 2000c. V sheds 4 bases and J sheds 1 base, leaving 11 bases between their ends. The CDR3 contains 15 residues, cysteine and phenylalanine counted. Only CDR3 DNA remains: 45 bases, in frame from the first base. In the germline V gene, CDR1 corresponds to MNHNS and CDR2 to SASEGT.

TCR CDR3 regions were amplified from genomic DNA by multiplex PCR using the deep immunoSEQ assay. Genomic DNA extracted from each cell subset was distributed evenly over all wells of several immunoSEQ 96-well plates, and each plate served as one replicate. Each replicate PCR for sorted subsets received 150 to 250 ng genomic DNA, equal to tens of thousands of T cell genomes. Purified libraries were quantified with a Qubit 3.0 fluorometer, sized on a Bioanalyzer 2100, and re-quantified with the KAPA Library Quantification kit. Every immunoSEQ 96-well plate was sequenced on a separate single-read 150-cycle Illumina NextSeq 550 flow cell. From the authors' description of their analysis: The immunoSEQ output contained only junctional sequences without quality scores, so filtering could not match that applied to full-length reads. Sequences were annotated with PyIR, a Python wrapper for IgBLAST v1.9, using IMGT germline references to assign V/J genes and CDR3. Reads were filtered out if the reads had weak V/J assignments (E-value above 1e-6), no CDR3, stop codons, out-of-frame junctions, or ambiguous translated residues. V3J clonotypes were defined by identical inferred V gene, J gene, and CDR3 amino acid sequence. The percentage overlap between two repertoires was calculated by dividing the number of shared unique clonotypes by the size of the smaller repertoire. Richness of each repertoire was evaluated using RTK rarefaction, the Chao1 estimator, and Recon v2.1 estimates of unobserved clonotypes. Generation probabilities were computed with OLGA for all TCRbeta clonotypes obtained by the gDNA method from four donors. Imported from immuneACCESS, the table was reduced by TCRdb to in-frame sequences with V and J called. These copies leave out some clones; in studies compared against another copy, an unresolved V gene accounts for under half, and the cause of the remainder is not known. V, J and clone size are taken as reported in that table, and D and trimming were inferred from the DNA itself. This sample comprises about 320,000 clones, around 87% of them detected only once. The ten largest clones add up to around 15% of the sample.

Comment on this clone: What antigen it recognizes has not been identified. No much larger clonotype is one base removed from it; base qualities were not supplied.

This TCR derives from a young man in good health. The chain joins TRBV6-1 to TRBJ1-5; perhaps TRBD1 is the D gene, with 5 bases matching. The sample consisted of memory CD8+ T cells sorted from blood. Sample cell subset or site, as interpreted from the label and publication: CD45RO+ cells pooled with CCR7-negative TemRA cells. The nucleotides are TGTGCCAGCAGTGGTGCAGGGTTGAGCAATCAGCCCCAGCATTTT. It specifies CASSGAGLSNQPQHF.